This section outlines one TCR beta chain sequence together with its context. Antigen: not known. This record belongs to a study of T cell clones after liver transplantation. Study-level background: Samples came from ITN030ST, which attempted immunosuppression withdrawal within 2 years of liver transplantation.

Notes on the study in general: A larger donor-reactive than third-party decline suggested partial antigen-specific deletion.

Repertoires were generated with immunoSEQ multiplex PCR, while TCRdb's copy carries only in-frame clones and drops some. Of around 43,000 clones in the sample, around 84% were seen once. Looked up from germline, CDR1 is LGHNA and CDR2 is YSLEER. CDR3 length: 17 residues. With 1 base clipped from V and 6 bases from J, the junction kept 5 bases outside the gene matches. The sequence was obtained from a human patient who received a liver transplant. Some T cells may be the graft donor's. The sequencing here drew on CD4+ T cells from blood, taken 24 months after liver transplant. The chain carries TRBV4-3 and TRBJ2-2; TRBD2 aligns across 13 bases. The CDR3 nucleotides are TGCGCCAGCAGCCAAGGCGGGACTAGCGGGGCGGCCGGGGAGCTGTTTTTT. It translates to CASSQGGTSGAAGELFF.